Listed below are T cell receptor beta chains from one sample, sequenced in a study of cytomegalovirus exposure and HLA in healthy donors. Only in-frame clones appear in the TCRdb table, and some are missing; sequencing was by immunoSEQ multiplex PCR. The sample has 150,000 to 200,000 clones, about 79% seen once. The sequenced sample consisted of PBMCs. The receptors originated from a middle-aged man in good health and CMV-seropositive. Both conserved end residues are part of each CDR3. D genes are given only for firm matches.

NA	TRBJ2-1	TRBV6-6	CASSYQDNEQFF
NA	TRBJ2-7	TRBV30	CAWSRGSPEQYF
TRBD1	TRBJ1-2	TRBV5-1	CASSPGQGARPTF
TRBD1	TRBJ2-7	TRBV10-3	CAISGSLQGASYEQYF
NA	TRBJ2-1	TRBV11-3	CASSLREEAHEQFF
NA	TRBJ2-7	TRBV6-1	CASTGLLSYEQYF
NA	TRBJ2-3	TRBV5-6	CASSLTTDTQYF
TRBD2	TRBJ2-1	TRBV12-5	CASGLWAGENNEQFF
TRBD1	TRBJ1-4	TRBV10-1	CASSVAGTGQEKLFF
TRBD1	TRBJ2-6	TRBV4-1	CASLPGQGSGANVLTF
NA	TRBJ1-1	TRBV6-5	CASSYEAQGRNTEAFF
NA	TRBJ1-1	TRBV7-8	CASSSTARGGVGTEAFF
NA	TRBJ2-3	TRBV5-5	CASSLRWQGMTDTQYF
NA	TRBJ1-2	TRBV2	CASSDRAFAGYTF
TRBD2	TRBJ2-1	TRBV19	CASSMWRGGTNEQFF
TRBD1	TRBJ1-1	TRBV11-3	CASSPRARGNTEAFF
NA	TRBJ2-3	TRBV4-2	CASSPRGGYTDTQYF
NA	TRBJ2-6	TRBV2	CASRAGSGANGLTF
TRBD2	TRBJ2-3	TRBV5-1	CASSLGTSGGAATDTQYF
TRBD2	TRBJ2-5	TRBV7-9	CASSLGAGGGETQYF
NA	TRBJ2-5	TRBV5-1	CASRTDQETQYF
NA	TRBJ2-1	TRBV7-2	CATTRRKNNEQFF
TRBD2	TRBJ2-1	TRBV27	CASSQLSAGSNEQFF
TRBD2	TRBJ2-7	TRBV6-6	CASSTSSGPSYEQYF
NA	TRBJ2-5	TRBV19	CASSGGGHQETQYF
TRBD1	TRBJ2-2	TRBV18	CASTGQANTGELFF
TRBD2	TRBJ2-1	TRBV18	CASSPPPSGTRAEQFF
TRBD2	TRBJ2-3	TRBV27	CASSPGTSGDTQYF
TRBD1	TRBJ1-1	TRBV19	CASSSIDRGRTEAFF
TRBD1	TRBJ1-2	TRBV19	CASSPGGNRPAYGYTF
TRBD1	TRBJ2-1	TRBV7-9	CASSFRSGTGTINEQFF
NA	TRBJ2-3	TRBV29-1	CSVPRGSHFTDTQYF
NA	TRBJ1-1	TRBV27	CASSSNQDTEAFF
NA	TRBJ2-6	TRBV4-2	CASSPATATSGANGLTF
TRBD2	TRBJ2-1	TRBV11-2	CASSFFGTSGRVNYNEQFF
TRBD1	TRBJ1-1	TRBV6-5	CASSYGTGGIAEAFF
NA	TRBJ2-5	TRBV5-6	CASSLGQDNYQETQYF
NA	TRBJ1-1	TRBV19	CASSGVGLTRTEAFF
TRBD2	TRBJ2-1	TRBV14	CASSQLRSGRRGNEQFF
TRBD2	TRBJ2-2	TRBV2	CASTYLAGTAHTGELFF
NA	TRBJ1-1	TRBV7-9	CASSVFRDLYTEAFF
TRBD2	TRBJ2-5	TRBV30	CAWGTSAETQYF
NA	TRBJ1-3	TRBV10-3	CAIKESSGNTIYF
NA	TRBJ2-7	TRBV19	CASSSLWERSNEQYF
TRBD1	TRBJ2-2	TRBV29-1	CSVEDGQVGTGELFF
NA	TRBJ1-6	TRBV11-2	CASGSYNSPLHF
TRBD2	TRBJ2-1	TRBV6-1	CASDDSGSSYNEQFF
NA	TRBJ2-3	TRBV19	CASSSVSSTDTQYF
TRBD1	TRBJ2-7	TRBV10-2	CASRGTGGAGNYEQYF
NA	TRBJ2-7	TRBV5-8	CASSYTGNEQYF
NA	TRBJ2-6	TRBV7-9	CASSLGRNSGANGLTF
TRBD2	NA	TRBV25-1	CASSVTGTSRYEQYF
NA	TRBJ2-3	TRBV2	CASAAGGDTQYF